The rows below give T cell receptor beta chains drawn from one sample of a study of blood T cell repertoires in COVID-19. The table came from immunoSEQ multiplex PCR; TCRdb's copy has only in-frame clones and leaves some out. The sample records about 160,000 clones, roughly 86% being singletons. The sequenced sample consisted of peripheral blood. These receptors originate from an older woman who had recovered from COVID-19. CDR3s leave out the opening cysteine and the closing phenylalanine or tryptophan. Some rows mark clone size as missing; the rest say once, few, many or name a class of expanded clone.

size	V	J	CDR3
.	TRBV15	TRBJ2-1	ATSPGLLPGGNEQF
.	TRBV4-3	TRBJ1-1	ASQGTTLKNTEAF
.	TRBV5-1	TRBJ1-1	ASSLDGQYLRNTEAF
.	TRBV4-1	TRBJ2-4	ASSQSTGVKNIQY
.	TRBV28	TRBJ2-3	ASSPLNTDTQY
once	TRBV5-1	TRBJ2-2	ASSLMASSGELF
.	TRBV27	TRBJ1-6	ASSPTRVLSPLH
.	TRBV7-6	TRBJ2-5	ASSLGTGEDGETQY
.	TRBV28	TRBJ1-2	ASRSGFNYGYT
.	TRBV5-1	TRBJ1-2	ASSLTTGAPDGYT
.	TRBV5-1	TRBJ1-4	ASSEGLPGEKLF
.	TRBV2	TRBJ2-2	ASRAQFTGELF
.	TRBV6-1	TRBJ1-2	ASSETVGGYT
.	TRBV7-2	TRBJ2-3	ASSLGASWRTDTQY
.	TRBV5-1	TRBJ2-3	ASSAGTEDTQY
once	TRBV5-6	TRBJ2-5	ASSMRLGSQETQY